This T cell receptor beta chain was captured by sequencing in a study of T cell repertoires in cytomegalovirus infection. In the study overall: Indications of both CMV infection and matching HLA type were provided by public TCR beta signatures.

Per germline, CDR1 SEHNR and CDR2 FQNEAQ (reference sequence). The CDR3 consists of 14 residues. Trimming removed 2 bases at V and 8 bases at J, with 15 bases between. A single record per CDR3 protein comes from TCRdb applying MiXCR to the reads. The sample consists of under 200,000 distinct CDR3 sequences, about 15% of them appearing once. Sequenced input: CD8+ T cells from PBMCs. The rearrangement joins TRBV7-9 to TRBJ1-1; the D is unclear. This receptor was taken from a human donor in good health (CMV status not recorded). Some clones in this sample may be carry-over from other donors' samples. CDR3 in amino acids: CASSLPVRGTEAFF. In DNA form, the CDR3 reads TGTGCCAGCAGCTTACCGGTACGTGGTACGGAAGCTTTCTTT. The variable domain in full, completed from reference TRBV7-9 and TRBJ1-1, reads DTGVSQNPRHKITKRGQNVTFRCDPISEHNRLYWYRQTLGQGPEFLTYFQNEAQLEKSRLLSDRFSAERPKGSFSTLEIQRTEQGDSAMYLCASSLPVRGTEAFFGQGTRLTVV.